This T cell receptor beta chain was profiled in a study of Ad26.COV2.S vaccination and SARS-CoV-2 variants. Treatment in this sample: about 20 received Ad26.COV2.S at low or high dose, single or two shots; roughly five received placebo; per-sample allocation not given. The samples were gathered on day 63 after the first injection of vaccine or placebo. Sequencing was performed with immunoSEQ multiplex PCR; in TCRdb, only in-frame clones are kept and a portion is missing. Among fewer than 800,000 clones listed, 80% to 90% were seen once. This TCR was sampled from a person aged 18-65 years who received the Ad26.COV2.S COVID-19 vaccine or a placebo. Sequences were derived from peripheral blood, sampled in a trial of Ad26.COV2.S vaccine versus placebo.

In DNA, the CDR3 is TGTGCCAGCACACAGTGGCCGAACACCGGGGAGCTGTTTTTT. Translated: CASTQWPNTGELFF. The chain uses TRBV6-5 and TRBJ2-2; D remains ambiguous. The CDR3 spans 14 residues. Germline CDR1 reads MNHEY; CDR2 reads SVGAGI. V was pared by 7 bases and J by 0 bases, with 9 bases between.